A selection of T cell receptor beta chains follows, all from one sample in a study of cytomegalovirus exposure and HLA in healthy donors. Measured with immunoSEQ multiplex PCR; TCRdb has only the in-frame clones, and not every one. This table has roughly 100,000 clones, approximately 90% appearing once. What was sequenced was PBMCs. The receptors come from a woman between 18 and 29 years old in good health and CMV-seropositive. The CDR3 runs from the conserved cysteine through the conserved F or W. The D gene is left open where the match is weak. Size is omitted from some rows. Given values are once, few, many or a class for expanded clones.

>-|15|TRBJ1-4|TRBV14|-
CASSQVGGRGEKLFF
TGTGCCAGCAGCCAAGTGGGGGGGAGAGGTGAAAAACTGTTTTTT
>TRBD1|15|TRBJ2-1|TRBV6-5|-
CASSSGTAQYNEQFF
TGTGCCAGCAGTTCCGGGACAGCCCAATACAATGAGCAGTTCTTC
>-|12|TRBJ1-1|TRBV19|-
CASNDRNTEAFF
TGTGCCAGCAACGACAGGAACACTGAAGCTTTCTTT
>TRBD1|15|TRBJ1-2|TRBV19|-
CASSPGGQASYGYTF
TGTGCCAGTAGTCCCGGGGGACAGGCTAGCTATGGCTACACCTTC
>-|14|TRBJ2-5|TRBV11-2|-
CASSLDPGQGTQYF
TGTGCCAGCAGCTTAGATCCAGGCCAAGGGACCCAGTACTTC
>TRBD2|14|TRBJ2-3|TRBV7-6|-
CASSFERGKDTQYF
TGTGCCAGCAGCTTCGAGCGGGGGAAAGATACGCAGTATTTT
>TRBD1|16|TRBJ1-1|TRBV2|-
CASSGDRLIMNTEAFF
TGTGCCAGCAGTGGGGACAGGCTAATCATGAACACTGAAGCTTTCTTT
>TRBD2|17|TRBJ2-7|TRBV7-2|once
CASTNGVAGPSDYEQYF
TGTGCCAGCACGAATGGGGTAGCGGGGCCCTCTGACTACGAGCAGTACTTC
>-|15|TRBJ1-5|TRBV19|-
CASRGRGDSNQPQHF
TGTGCCAGTAGGGGGCGGGGGGATAGCAATCAGCCCCAGCATTTT
>-|14|TRBJ1-5|TRBV6-5|-
CASSYLRGTQPQHF
TGTGCCAGCAGTTATCTACGGGGGACTCAGCCCCAGCATTTT
>TRBD1|17|TRBJ1-5|TRBV28|-
CASSPYLTGGYNQPQHF
TGTGCCAGCAGTCCCTACTTGACAGGGGGCTACAATCAGCCCCAGCATTTT
>TRBD1|14|TRBJ1-1|TRBV28|few
CASSSPGTGREAFF
TGTGCCAGCAGTTCACCCGGGACAGGGAGAGAAGCTTTCTTT
>-|15|TRBJ2-3|TRBV27|-
CASSFKAGSTDTQYF
TGTGCCAGCAGTTTTAAGGCAGGTAGCACAGATACGCAGTATTTT
>-|13|TRBJ1-2|TRBV6-1|-
CASSDTRGLGYTF
TGTGCCAGCAGTGACACCAGGGGTTTAGGCTACACCTTC
>TRBD1|16|TRBJ1-4|TRBV7-8|-
CASSSRRQGGNEKLFF
TGTGCCAGCAGCTCACGCCGACAGGGGGGTAATGAAAAACTGTTTTTT
>TRBD1|14|TRBJ1-2|TRBV7-9|-
CASSPGGQIYGYTF
TGTGCCAGCAGCCCCGGGGGACAGATTTATGGCTACACCTTC
>TRBD2|14|TRBJ2-4|TRBV6-1|-
CASKAGGVKNIQYF
TGTGCCAGCAAGGCGGGGGGGGTCAAGAACATTCAGTACTTC
>-|12|TRBJ2-1|TRBV7-2|once
CASSFASREQFF
TGTGCCAGCAGCTTTGCTAGCCGTGAGCAGTTCTTC
>-|14|TRBJ2-1|TRBV6-1|-
CASRSENLVNEQFF
TGTGCCAGCAGGTCGGAGAATCTCGTCAATGAGCAGTTCTTC
>TRBD2|19|TRBJ2-3|TRBV5-4|-
CASSFPSGGAGTRADTQYF
TGTGCCAGCAGCTTTCCTAGCGGGGGGGCGGGGACCAGGGCAGATACGCAGTATTTT
>-|16|TRBJ1-5|TRBV30|-
CAWQDPGHWAVQPQHF
TGTGCCTGGCAAGATCCGGGACACTGGGCGGTTCAGCCCCAGCATTTT
>-|15|TRBJ1-2|TRBV28|-
CASSLQARSNYGYTF
TGTGCCAGCAGTTTACAGGCACGATCTAACTATGGCTACACCTTC